This T cell receptor beta chain derives from a study of beta chain features in type 1 diabetes. Findings and limits, study-wide: With patients and controls alike, PCR might favor shorter templates to an equal degree. For cells with high TCR expression, cDNA sequencing could yield over-representation. In all four CD4+ subsets, TCRB CDR3 length was significantly, moderately reduced in type 1 diabetes.

This clone was detected a few times. The antigen remains undetermined. Reverse transcribing all isolated RNA meant expressed TCRB transcripts were sequenced. Only in-frame clones appear in the TCRdb table, and some are missing; sequencing was by immunoSEQ multiplex PCR. The top ten hold about 0.016% of the sample, which has about 340,000 clones, roughly 14% seen once. Researchers reported sorting CD4+ naive, central memory, regulatory and stem cell-like memory cells via CD45RO/CCR7/CD25/CD127/CD95/CD27. V was cut by 8 bases and J by 4 bases, with 17 bases left in between. In germline, CDR1 is KGHSH, CDR2 LQKENI. The CDR3 covers 14 residues.

Sequenced input: naive CD4+ T cells from blood. This chain joins TRBV18 and TRBJ2-5; the D gene is possibly TRBD2 (5 bases). The receptor's source is a young woman with type 1 diabetes. The CDR3 nucleotides are TGTGCCAGCGCTCGGGATAACATCCGAGAGACCCAGTACTTC. This codes for CASARDNIRETQYF.